These 13 T cell receptor beta chains were all obtained from the same sample, sequenced in a study of T cells in Graves' hyperthyroidism and ophthalmopathy. Regions amplified from RNA transcripts were the TCR beta CDR3 regions. With the HTBI primer set, the TCR CDR3 went through a first round of RT-PCR. TCRdb re-called the multiplex PCR reads through MiXCR, storing one row per CDR3 protein. Seen here are 500,000 to 800,000 distinct CDR3 sequences, just under 45% observed once, and the top ten hold less than 9%. The sample consisted of peripheral blood or thyroid tissue (not recorded which). Every receptor here comes from an adult man with Graves' disease, either hyperthyroidism or ophthalmopathy (not recorded which).

The CDR3 here is CASSAGGSGYTF. The CDR3 bases are TGTGCCAGCAGTGCAGGGGGCAGTGGCTACACCTTC. The V and J genes are TRBV7-9 and TRBJ1-2; 8 nucleotides line up with TRBD1. J lost 7 bases, V lost 6 bases, and 4 bases had no gene match. The germline gives CDR1 SEHNR, CDR2 FQNEAQ (reference sequence). The CDR3 has 12 amino acids.

This clonotype showed up just a few times. The chain joins TRBV7-9 to TRBJ1-1; TRBD1 matches 7 bases. Unmatched junction bases numbered 4, after V lost 5 bases and J lost 4 bases. The germline V gene has CDR1 SEHNR and CDR2 FQNEAQ (reference sequence). CDR3 size: 13 residues. Here the CDR3 reads CASSATGFTEAFF. DNA of the CDR3: TGTGCCAGCAGCGCGACAGGGTTCACTGAAGCTTTCTTT.

Comments on this clonotype: A much bigger clone sits one base away, suggesting this may be a read error. The chain recombines TRBV6-1 with TRBJ2-7, with TRBD1 matching 9 bases. The V gene's germline CDR1 is MNHNS and CDR2 SASEGT. The CDR3 consists of 14 residues. The J segment lost 1 base and the V segment lost 5 bases, leaving 3 bases of the junction unmatched. CDR3 loop: CASSRTGESYEQYF. CDR3 nucleotide sequence: TGTGCCAGCAGTAGGACAGGGGAGTCCTACGAGCAGTACTTC.

Note on this clonotype: A single base separates this from a much larger clone, so it may be a read error. The J gene is TRBJ1-5, the V gene TRBV11-2; no reliable D call. The CDR3 is made up of 14 amino acids. Germline loops: CDR1 SGHAT, CDR2 FQNNGV. V lost 7 bases and J lost 3, with 13 bases in between. The CDR3, as DNA: TGTGCCAGCAACCCGCTGGGTCTCAATCAGCCCCAGCATTTT. Amino acids: CASNPLGLNQPQHF.

The chain is built from TRBV7-1 and TRBJ1-5; 11 bases align to TRBD1. TRBV7-1 is reported as an ORF; its role is uncertain. V was clipped by 3 bases and J by 2 bases; unmatched bases: 6. CDR3 size: 17 residues. The CDR3 sequence: CASSSDRGRGGNQPQHF. The CDR3 region has the DNA TGTGCCAGCAGCTCGGACAGGGGGCGCGGTGGCAATCAGCCCCAGCATTTT.

The table lists this clonotype with a few counts. The chain recombines TRBV7-2 with TRBJ1-1; perhaps TRBD1 as D (5 bases). Trimming pared 2 bases from V and 1 base from J, leaving 11 bases between. From germline, CDR1 is SGHTA and CDR2 FQGNSA. The CDR3 is 15 amino acids. The CDR3 region has the DNA TGTGCCAGCAGCTTATTGGGTGGGGGGAACACTGAAGCTTTCTTT. Protein product: CASSLLGGGNTEAFF.

This clonotype was picked up a small number of times. This chain links TRBV6-4 with TRBJ1-1; unclear D gene. CDR3 length: 12 residues. CDR1 is MRHNA and CDR2 is SNTAGT in the germline V gene. Trimming cost V 6 bases and J 6 bases, with 11 bases left between them. The CDR3 bases are TGTGCCAGCAGAGGACTATACCCTGAAGCTTTCTTT. Translating gives CASRGLYPEAFF.

V is TRBV9 and J is TRBJ1-5; 7 nucleotides align to TRBD1. V was pared by 4 bases and J by 3 bases, with 10 bases of the junction left unmatched. The CDR3 covers 16 residues. Germline V gene sequence: CDR1 SGDLS, CDR2 YYNGEE. As DNA, the CDR3 is TGTGCCAGCAGCCCAGGGGGGGGACAGTTCAATCAGCCCCAGCATTTT. Encoded protein: CASSPGGGQFNQPQHF.

The chain joins TRBV20-1 to TRBJ1-1, with no clear D. Per the germline V gene, CDR1 is DFQATT and CDR2 is SNEGSKA (reference sequence). The CDR3 contains 12 residues. V was shortened by 0 bases and J by 7 bases, with 9 bases between the two germline ends. The CDR3 here is CSARDLHREAFF. CDR3 DNA sequence: TGCAGTGCTAGAGATCTTCACCGTGAAGCTTTCTTT.

This rearrangement joins TRBV25-1 to TRBJ1-2; no clear D. This CDR3 is 14 amino acids long. Trimming stripped 5 bases from V and 4 bases from J, with 14 bases between. Germline loops: CDR1 MGHDK, CDR2 SYGVNS. As DNA, the CDR3 is TGTGCCAGCAGTCCCCCAGGACTATTCTATGGCTACACCTTC. This sequence encodes CASSPPGLFYGYTF.

This clonotype was counted once. This chain connects TRBV2 to TRBJ1-1, with a possible D match to TRBD1 (6 bases). Germline assignment: CDR1 SNHLY and CDR2 FYNNEI. V dropped 4 bases and J dropped 3 bases, with 15 bases sitting between them. The CDR3 length is 15 residues. The CDR3 here is CASSVAGAGDTEAFF. The CDR3 DNA sequence: TGTGCCAGCAGTGTGGCAGGGGCCGGGGACACTGAAGCTTTCTTT.

There are many counts of this clonotype. The genes are TRBV5-1 and TRBJ2-6, with unresolved D. CDR1 is SGHRS, CDR2 YFSETQ, per germline. The CDR3 consists of 15 residues. The V end was cut by 0 bases, the J end by 1 base, with 5 bases between. CDR3 region: CASSLVASGANVLTF. The CDR3 DNA sequence: TGCGCCAGCAGCTTGGTCGCTTCTGGGGCCAACGTCCTGACTTTC.

This clonotype was seen a few times. CDR3 protein: CSARSGGVNTEAFF. CDR3 DNA sequence: TGCAGTGCTAGATCAGGGGGCGTGAACACTGAAGCTTTCTTT. This chain joins TRBV20-1 and TRBJ1-1; 8 positions match TRBD1. Losses at the gene ends were 2 bases for V and 0 bases for J; bases not matched to a gene: 2. This CDR3 has 14 residues. Germline V gene data show CDR1 as DFQATT and CDR2 as SNEGSKA (reference sequence).